The 6 T cell receptor beta chains below were found in one sample sequenced in a study of regulatory T cells in long-lasting Graves disease. Time point specified: newly diagnosed GD, antithyroid drugs for less than 3 months. Extracted RNA from PBMCs served as the source of the TCR library. Relying on iRepertoire HTBI primers and Arm-PCR of CDR3 regions, the team built TCR beta libraries. TCRdb ran MiXCR on the multiplex PCR reads and lists one entry per CDR3 protein. Of 450,000 to 600,000 distinct CDR3 sequences in the sample, around 15% were seen once. The sample also formed part of further work on T cells in Graves' hyperthyroidism and ophthalmopathy.

The material sequenced was peripheral blood mononuclear cells (PBMCs), taken at new diagnosis, from a patient treated with antithyroid drugs. These TCRs come from a man between 35 and 55 years old with Graves disease.

The table lists this clonotype with a few counts. The chain combines TRBV20-1 with TRBJ1-1; 7 positions match TRBD1. The CDR3 sequence is 12 residues long. Germline V CDR1 and CDR2: DFQATT, SNEGSKA (reference sequence). DNA of the CDR3: TGCAGGGGGAGACAGGGGAACACTGAAGCTTTCTTT. Protein product: CRGRQGNTEAFF.

This clonotype was counted at least ten times. The J gene is TRBJ2-2, the V gene TRBV5-1, with 10 positions matching TRBD2. V was clipped by 3 bases and J by 7 bases; unmatched bases: 15. The CDR3 is 18 residues long. Germline lookup yields CDR1 SGHRS and CDR2 YFSETQ. The CDR3 coding sequence is TGCGCCAGCAGCTCGGAGCCTAGCGGGAGTAAGGTGGTCGGGGAGCTGTTTTTT. Protein product: CASSSEPSGSKVVGELFF.

The rearrangement uses TRBV4-1 and TRBJ2-2; D might be TRBD1 (6 bases). Germline values: CDR1 MGHRA, CDR2 YSYEKL. V lost 1 base to trimming and J lost 4 bases, with 13 bases between them. The CDR3 spans 16 residues. Here the CDR3 DNA reads TGCGCCAGCAGCCAAGCTCCAGGGGTAGTCACCGGGGAGCTGTTTTTT. Translated, it gives CASSQAPGVVTGELFF.

The table lists this clonotype with many counts. The rearrangement links TRBV2 to TRBJ2-7; 8 nucleotides agree with TRBD1. Germline CDR1 reads SNHLY; CDR2 reads FYNNEI. The junction had 11 bases not matched to a gene; V was cut back by 8 bases and J by 2 bases. The CDR3 runs to 15 residues. CDR3 in DNA: TGTGCCAGCGTCCGGGACAGGCTACGTCCCTACGAGCAGTACTTC. Encoded protein: CASVRDRLRPYEQYF.

Ten or more counts support this clonotype. The V gene is TRBV5-1, the J gene TRBJ2-1; 7 nucleotides align to TRBD2. Germline assignment: CDR1 SGHRS and CDR2 YFSETQ. V shed 0 bases, J shed 0 bases, and the junction held 9 bases outside the gene matches. CDR3 length: 18 amino acids. This chain's CDR3 is CASSLVVSGRSSYNEQFF. CDR3 DNA: TGCGCCAGCAGCTTGGTGGTTAGCGGGCGTTCCTCCTACAATGAGCAGTTCTTC.

This clonotype was recorded many times. The chain joins TRBV29-1 to TRBJ2-1; D is perhaps TRBD1 (6 bases). V lost 2 bases to trimming and J lost 8 bases, with 10 bases between them. Looked up from germline, CDR1 is SQVTM and CDR2 is ANQGSEA. The CDR3 covers 12 residues. The CDR3 DNA reads TGCAGCGTTGAACACAGGGCAGATGAGCAGTTCTTC. This gives the protein CSVEHRADEQFF.